These T cell receptor beta chains were read from a single sample in a study of T cells in Graves' hyperthyroidism and ophthalmopathy. One entry per CDR3 protein, called by TCRdb with MiXCR from the multiplex PCR reads. The sample has hundreds of thousands of distinct CDR3 sequences, 14% seen once. The sequenced sample consisted of blood. These receptors were collected from a young woman with Graves' hyperthyroidism. Each CDR3 is given without its conserved first and last residue. A row's size may be missing; if present it is once, few, many or a size class.

j_gene | v_gene | abundance | CDR3aa
TRBJ2-3 | TRBV20-1 | few | SARGASGSTDTQY
TRBJ2-2 | TRBV5-1 | many | ASHSGANTGELF
TRBJ2-3 | TRBV3-1 | many | ASSQDHAGGTQY
TRBJ1-1 | TRBV7-6 | many | ASSLDLVNTEAF
TRBJ2-3 | TRBV28 | many | ASRPPGLAELTTDTQY
TRBJ1-1 | TRBV6-1 | many | ASTKRNTEAF
TRBJ1-2 | TRBV25-1 | many | ASSGRTGRHGYT
TRBJ2-1 | TRBV20-1 | many | SAIAGVPSYNEQF
TRBJ2-2 | TRBV30 | few | AWRGRSGANTGELF
TRBJ2-3 | TRBV7-2 | many | ASSARDLWDTQY
TRBJ1-1 | TRBV6-2/TRBV6-3 | NA | ASSYFPSTGAEAF
TRBJ2-1 | TRBV29-1 | few | SVDYRGRGDEQF
TRBJ2-5 | TRBV18 | many | ASSEAVQETQY
TRBJ2-3 | TRBV7-9 | few | ASLLAASDTQY
TRBJ1-1 | TRBV25-1 | NA | ASSGAGTGGAF
TRBJ2-3 | TRBV24-1 | many | ATSERGGGTDTQY
TRBJ2-7 | TRBV19 | few | ASSTGDRRTYEQY
TRBJ1-2 | TRBV27 | once | ASRQGGNSGYT
TRBJ1-1 | TRBV7-8 | many | ASSTWDLNTEAF
TRBJ2-3 | TRBV6-2/TRBV6-3 | NA | ASRPPNTDTQY
TRBJ2-5 | TRBV20-1 | many | SARGGRALQTQY
TRBJ2-2 | TRBV12-3/TRBV12-4 | NA | ASSFELAGNLNTGELF
TRBJ2-7 | TRBV5-1 | few | ASSFSTSGRSEQY
TRBJ2-1 | TRBV28 | many | ASSIGTSGYYNEQF
TRBJ1-5 | TRBV7-2 | few | ASTPSVGQGMRQPQH
TRBJ2-7 | TRBV5-1 | many | ASSPSGTSGSEQY
TRBJ1-1 | TRBV7-9 | many | ASSRQAGTEAF
TRBJ2-7 | TRBV10-3 | many | AIRGTGTYEQY
TRBJ2-1 | TRBV6-2/TRBV6-3 | few | ASSVRDRAVNEQF
TRBJ1-2 | TRBV11-2 | many | ASSLGVGIHGYT
TRBJ2-7 | TRBV7-9 | many | ASSASSYEQY